This T cell receptor (beta chain) was recovered during a study of CD8+ T cells in alopecia areata. Study results and limitations: Scalp repertoires also include resident alphabeta T cells from normal skin.

Sorting separated CD25+CD127- cells from the CD4+ cells of 4 or 5 patients. Sorting of PBMCs yielded the CD4+ and CD8+ T cells. This clone showed up just a few times. Its antigen is currently unknown. The V and J ends lost 4 bases and 4 bases respectively, with 5 bases between them. Germline CDR1 reads SGHDN; CDR2 reads FVKESK. The CDR3 has 12 residues. cDNA serving as the sequencing template came from extracted, reverse transcribed RNA. Profiling relied on immunoSEQ multiplex PCR, and the TCRdb table lists in-frame clones only, not all of them. The sample lists 37,000 or so clones; nearly 55% were seen once.

The TCR was taken from a human donor with alopecia areata. The specimen sequenced was CD4+ Tregs sorted from blood. V and J are TRBV14 and TRBJ1-5; D remains unclear. This chain's CDR3 is CASSRENQPQHF. The CDR3 DNA follows: TGTGCCAGCAGCCGCGAGAATCAGCCCCAGCATTTT. Full variable domain (outside the CDR3, taken from reference TRBV14 and TRBJ1-5): EAGVTQFPSHSVIEKGQTVTLRCDPISGHDNLYWYRRVMGKEIKFLLHFVKESKQDESGMPNNRFLAERTGGTYSTLKVQPAELEDSGVYFCASSRENQPQHFGDGTRLSIL.